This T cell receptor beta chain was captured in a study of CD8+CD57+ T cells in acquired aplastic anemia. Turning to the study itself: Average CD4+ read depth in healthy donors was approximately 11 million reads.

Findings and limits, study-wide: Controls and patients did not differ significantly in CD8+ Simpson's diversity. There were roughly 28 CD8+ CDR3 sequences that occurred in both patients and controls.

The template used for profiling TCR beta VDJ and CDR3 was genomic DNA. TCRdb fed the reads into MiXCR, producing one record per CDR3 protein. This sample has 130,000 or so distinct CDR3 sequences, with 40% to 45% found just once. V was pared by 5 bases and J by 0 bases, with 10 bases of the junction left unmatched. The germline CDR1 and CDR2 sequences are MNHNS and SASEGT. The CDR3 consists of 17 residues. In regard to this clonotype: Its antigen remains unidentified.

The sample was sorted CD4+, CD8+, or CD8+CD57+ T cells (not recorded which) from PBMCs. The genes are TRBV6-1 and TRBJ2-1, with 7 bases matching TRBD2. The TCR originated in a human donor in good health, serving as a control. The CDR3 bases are TGTGCCAGCAGTCCCCAGCGGGGCTCTTTCTCCTACAATGAGCAGTTCTTC. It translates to CASSPQRGSFSYNEQFF.